This TCR beta chain was documented in a study of Ad26.COV2.S vaccination and SARS-CoV-2 variants. Notes on the study in general: Comparable non-spike TCR breadth was observed in vaccine and placebo recipients. CD8+ and CD4+ T cells specific for spike reportedly responded with substantial breadth after vaccination.

Measured with immunoSEQ multiplex PCR; TCRdb has only the in-frame clones, and not every one. The sample has over 400,000 clones, over 80% seen once. Trimming stripped 4 bases from V and 0 bases from J, with 14 bases between. This CDR3 spans 15 amino acids. Germline assignment: CDR1 SGDLS and CDR2 YYNGEE. In regard to this clone: Its antigen is unidentified.

Documented treatment: around 19 received Ad26.COV2.S at low or high dose, single or two shots; 5 received placebo; per-sample allocation not given. Sampling took place 63 days after the first vaccine or placebo injection. At a Boston site, the person donating was an adult of 18-55 years. This sample comprised peripheral blood, obtained in a trial of Ad26.COV2.S vaccine versus placebo. This clonotype originated in a person aged 18 to 65 who received the Ad26.COV2.S COVID-19 vaccine or a placebo. The rearrangement uses TRBV9 and TRBJ2-7; D not resolved. CDR3 residues: CASSPQGSLSYEQYF. The DNA of the CDR3 is TGTGCCAGCAGCCCCCAAGGAAGTCTCTCCTACGAGCAGTACTTC. The variable domain in full, with the rest retrieved from reference TRBV9 and TRBJ2-7, is DSGVTQTPKHLITATGQRVTLRCSPRSGDLSVYWYQQSLDQGLQFLIQYYNGEERAKGNILERFSAQQFPDLHSELNLSSLELGDSALYFCASSPQGSLSYEQYFGPGTRLTVT.